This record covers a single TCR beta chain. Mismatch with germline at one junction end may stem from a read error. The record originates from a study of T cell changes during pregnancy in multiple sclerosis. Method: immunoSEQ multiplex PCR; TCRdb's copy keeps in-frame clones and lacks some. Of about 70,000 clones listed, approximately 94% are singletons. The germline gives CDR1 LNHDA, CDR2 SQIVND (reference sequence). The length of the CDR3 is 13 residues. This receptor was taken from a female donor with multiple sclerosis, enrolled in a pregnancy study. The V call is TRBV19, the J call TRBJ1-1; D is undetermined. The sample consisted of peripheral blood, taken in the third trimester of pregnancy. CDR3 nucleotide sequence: TGTGCCAGTAGTGCGCCCGGTGACACCGAAGCTTTCTTT. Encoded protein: CASSAPGDTEAFF.